The rows below give T cell receptor beta chains drawn from one sample of a study of read filtering for tumor transcriptome and immune sequencing. Via MiXCR, TCRdb re-called the reads, giving one row per CDR3 protein. The sample contains 50,000 to 65,000 distinct CDR3 sequences, 12% of which appear only once. Sequencing was carried out using a population of CD138-negative cells sorted from bone marrow. The receptors were sampled from a donor at least 40 years old with multiple myeloma. Each CDR3 is given with its conserved first and last residue. Fields, in order: D gene, J gene, clone size, CDR3 length, V gene, CDR3 protein, CDR3 DNA. A D gene is named only where the DNA matches it firmly. Size tells how often a clone was seen (once, few, many) or the class of an expanded clone, and some rows leave it out.

>-|TRBJ2-3|many|12|TRBV7-6
CASSFGPDTQYF
TGTGCCAGCAGCTTCGGCCCAGATACGCAGTATTTT
>-|TRBJ2-2|-|14|TRBV12-3/TRBV12-4
CASSSIQGTGQLFF
TGTGCCAGCAGTAGCATCCAGGGCACCGGGCAGCTGTTTTTT
>TRBD1|TRBJ1-2|many|14|TRBV11-2
CASSLDRGERDYTF
TGTGCCAGCAGCTTGGACAGGGGGGAAAGAGACTACACCTTC
>TRBD1|TRBJ1-5|many|17|TRBV6-4
CASSPGTGNYGNQPQHF
TGTGCCAGCAGCCCCGGGACAGGGAATTATGGCAATCAGCCCCAGCATTTT
>-|TRBJ1-5|many|13|TRBV20-1
CSATKSAYQPQHF
TGCAGTGCTACCAAGAGTGCCTATCAGCCCCAGCATTTT
>TRBD1|TRBJ2-1|many|17|TRBV11-2
CASSLGFLDRVSTEQFF
TGTGCCAGCAGCTTAGGTTTTTTGGACAGGGTTTCAACTGAGCAGTTCTTC
>TRBD2|TRBJ2-7|many|15|TRBV29-1
CSVALTSGGIYEQYF
TGCAGCGTTGCTTTGACTAGCGGGGGAATCTACGAGCAGTACTTC
>TRBD2|TRBJ2-5|many|19|TRBV5-1
CASSLVAGGVKGPRKTQYF
TGCGCCAGCAGCTTGGTAGCGGGGGGCGTCAAAGGGCCAAGGAAGACCCAGTACTTC
>-|TRBJ2-4|many|16|TRBV9
CASSATWLEPKNIQYF
TGTGCCAGCAGCGCCACCTGGTTAGAACCCAAAAACATTCAGTACTTC
>-|TRBJ1-2|many|14|TRBV28
CASSFGPGVYGYTF
-
>-|TRBJ1-5|many|13|TRBV6-1
CASPSGPNQPQHF
TGTGCCAGCCCCTCGGGACCAAATCAGCCCCAGCATTTT
>-|TRBJ2-3|many|12|TRBV7-3
CASSSSGVAQYF
TGTGCCAGCAGCTCCTCCGGGGTGGCGCAGTATTTT
>TRBD2|TRBJ2-1|many|15|TRBV5-1
CASSPGLAEYNEQFF
TGCGCCAGCAGCCCGGGACTAGCTGAGTACAATGAGCAGTTCTTC
>TRBD2|TRBJ2-3|few|17|TRBV4-2
CASSPTGTSGGEDTQYF
TGTGCCAGCAGCCCCACCGGGACTAGCGGGGGTGAAGATACGCAGTATTTT
>TRBD1|TRBJ2-1|many|14|TRBV6-6
CASRQGQGANEQFF
TGTGCCAGCAGACAAGGACAGGGGGCGAATGAGCAGTTCTTC
>-|TRBJ2-1|few|13|TRBV19
CASSIRSTNERSF
TGTGCCAGTAGTATACGCTCAACCAATGAGCGGTCCTTC
>TRBD1|TRBJ1-2|many|13|TRBV10-2
CASRGQGAGGYTF
TGCGCCAGCAGAGGACAGGGGGCAGGTGGCTACACCTTC
>-|TRBJ2-1|many|14|TRBV9
CASSGNPGYNEQFF
TGTGCCAGCAGCGGGAACCCTGGCTACAATGAGCAGTTCTTC
>TRBD1|TRBJ2-7|many|13|TRBV12-3/TRBV12-4
CASSLDRMYEQYF
TGTGCCAGCAGTTTGGACAGGATGTACGAGCAGTACTTC
>-|TRBJ1-1|many|12|TRBV7-6
CASSIGQSEAFF
TGTGCCAGCAGCATTGGACAGAGTGAAGCTTTCTTT
>-|TRBJ1-1|many|12|TRBV6-5
CASSYTGAEAFF
TGTGCCAGCAGTTATACGGGCGCTGAAGCTTTCTTT
>-|TRBJ1-4|many|15|TRBV28
CASNYIRQANEKLFF
TGTGCCAGCAACTACATCAGACAGGCCAATGAAAAACTGTTTTTT
>-|TRBJ1-2|many|17|TRBV9
CASSVDQGGGVSYGYTF
TGTGCCAGCAGCGTAGATCAGGGCGGGGGAGTGAGCTATGGCTACACCTTC
>-|TRBJ1-4|many|12|TRBV25-1
CASRAGVEKLFF
TGTGCCAGCAGGGCAGGTGTCGAAAAACTGTTTTTT
>-|TRBJ1-1|many|14|TRBV6-1
CASSDRRQNTEAFF
TGTGCCAGCAGTGACCGGCGACAGAACACTGAAGCTTTCTTT
>TRBD2|TRBJ2-3|-|14|TRBV20-1
CSARLAGITDTQYF
TGCAGTGCTAGATTAGCGGGGATCACAGATACGCAGTATTTT
>-|TRBJ2-7|many|15|TRBV5-1
CASSLDTGVAYEQYF
TGCGCCAGCAGCTTGGATACGGGAGTCGCCTACGAGCAGTACTTC
>-|TRBJ2-7|few|10|TRBV25-1
CASGAYEQYF
TGTGCCAGCGGGGCCTACGAGCAGTACTTC
>TRBD2|TRBJ2-1|many|17|TRBV20-1
CSARDRLAGGQFGEQFF
TGCAGTGCTAGAGACAGGCTAGCGGGGGGGCAGTTCGGTGAGCAGTTCTTC
>TRBD2|TRBJ2-7|many|16|TRBV7-9
CASSWTSGGHSYEQYF
TGTGCCAGCAGCTGGACTAGCGGGGGGCACTCCTACGAGCAGTACTTC
>-|TRBJ2-7|many|11|TRBV27
CASSKFNEQYF
TGTGCCAGCAGTAAATTCAACGAGCAGTACTTC
>-|TRBJ1-5|many|14|TRBV10-2
CASSETAYNQPQHF
TGCGCCAGCAGTGAAACAGCTTACAATCAGCCCCAGCATTTT
>TRBD1|TRBJ2-1|many|15|TRBV6-5
CASRPDRGSYNEQFF
TGTGCCAGCAGACCGGACAGGGGGTCCTACAATGAGCAGTTCTTC
>-|TRBJ2-5|many|15|TRBV3-1
CASSPFHRGGETQYF
TGTGCCAGCAGCCCTTTCCACAGGGGAGGCGAGACCCAGTACTTC
>TRBD1|TRBJ1-5|many|17|TRBV24-1
CATSDPRTGGRNQPQHF
TGTGCCACCAGTGACCCCCGGACAGGGGGCAGGAATCAGCCCCAGCATTTT
>-|TRBJ1-5|many|15|TRBV6-1
CASSERWKGNQPQHF
TGTGCCAGCAGTGAACGGTGGAAGGGCAATCAGCCCCAGCATTTT
>-|TRBJ2-7|many|12|TRBV4-1
CASSADGLEQYF
TGCGCCAGCAGCGCGGACGGACTAGAGCAGTACTTC
>-|TRBJ2-3|-|14|TRBV6-1
CASSDWVGTDTQYF
TGTGCCAGCAGTGATTGGGTGGGCACAGATACGCAGTATTTT
>-|TRBJ1-1|many|13|TRBV7-9
CASSLLGGTEAFF
TGTGCCAGCAGCTTATTAGGTGGAACTGAAGCTTTCTTT
>-|TRBJ2-2|many|15|TRBV18
CASSPSQRLTGELFF
TGTGCCAGCTCACCTAGCCAGAGGTTGACCGGGGAGCTGTTTTTT